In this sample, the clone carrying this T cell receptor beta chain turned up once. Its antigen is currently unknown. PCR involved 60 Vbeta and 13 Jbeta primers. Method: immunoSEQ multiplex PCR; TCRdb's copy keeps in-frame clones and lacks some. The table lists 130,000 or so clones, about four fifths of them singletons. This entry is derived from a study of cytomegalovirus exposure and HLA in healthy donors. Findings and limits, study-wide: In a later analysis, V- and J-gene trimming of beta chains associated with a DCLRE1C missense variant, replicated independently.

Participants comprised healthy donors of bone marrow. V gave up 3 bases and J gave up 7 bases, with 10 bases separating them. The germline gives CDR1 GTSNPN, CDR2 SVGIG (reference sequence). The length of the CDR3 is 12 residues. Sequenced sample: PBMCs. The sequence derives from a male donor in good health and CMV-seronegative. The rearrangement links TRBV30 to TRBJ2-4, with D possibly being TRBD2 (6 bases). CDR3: CAWSPGLNIQYF. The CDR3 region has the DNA TGTGCCTGGAGCCCGGGACTGAACATTCAGTACTTC.